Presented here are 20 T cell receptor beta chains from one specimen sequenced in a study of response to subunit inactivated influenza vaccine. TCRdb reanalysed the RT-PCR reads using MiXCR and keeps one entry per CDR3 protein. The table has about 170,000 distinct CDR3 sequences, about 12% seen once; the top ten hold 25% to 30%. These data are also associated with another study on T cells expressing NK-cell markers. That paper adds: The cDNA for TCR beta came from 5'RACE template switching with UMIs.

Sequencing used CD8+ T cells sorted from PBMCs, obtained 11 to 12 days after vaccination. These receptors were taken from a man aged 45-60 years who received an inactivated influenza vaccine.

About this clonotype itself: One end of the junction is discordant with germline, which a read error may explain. The CDR3 sequence is CSAREEDSSYEHYF. The DNA for the CDR3 is TGCAGTGCTAGGGAAGAGGACAGCTCCTACGAGCACTACTTC. This sequence joins TRBV20-1 and TRBJ2-7; perhaps TRBD1 as D (6 bases). This CDR3 region has 14 residues. CDR1 and CDR2 from the germline V gene are DFQATT and SNEGSKA (reference sequence).

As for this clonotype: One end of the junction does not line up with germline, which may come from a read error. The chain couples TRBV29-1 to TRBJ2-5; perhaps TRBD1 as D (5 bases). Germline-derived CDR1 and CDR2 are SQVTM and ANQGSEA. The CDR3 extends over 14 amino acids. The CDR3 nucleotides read TGCACCGTTGATGGGGCCACAATGGGGGAGACCCAGTACTTC. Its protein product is CTVDGATMGETQYF.

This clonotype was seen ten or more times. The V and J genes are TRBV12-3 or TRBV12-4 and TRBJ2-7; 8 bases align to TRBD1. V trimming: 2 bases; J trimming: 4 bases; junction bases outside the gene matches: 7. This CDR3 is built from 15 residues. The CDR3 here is CASSLCETGAYEQYF. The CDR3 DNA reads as TGTGCCAGCAGTTTATGCGAGACAGGGGCTTACGAGCAGTACTTC.

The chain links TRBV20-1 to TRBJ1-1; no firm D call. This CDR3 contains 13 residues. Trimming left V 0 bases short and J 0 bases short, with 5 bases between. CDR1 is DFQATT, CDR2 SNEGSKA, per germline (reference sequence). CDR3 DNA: TGCAGTGCTAGAGAACACCTGAACACTGAAGCTTTCTTT. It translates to CSAREHLNTEAFF.

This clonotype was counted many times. The chain's CDR3 is CASSHLAGGSTDTQYF. The CDR3 region has the DNA TGTGCCAGCAGTCACCTAGCGGGGGGGAGCACAGATACGCAGTATTTT. The gene calls are TRBV28 and TRBJ2-3; 12 nucleotides line up with TRBD2. CDR3 length equals 16 residues. Germline V gives CDR1 MDHEN, CDR2 SYDVKM. Trimming took 5 bases from V and 0 from J; bases not matched to a gene: 3.

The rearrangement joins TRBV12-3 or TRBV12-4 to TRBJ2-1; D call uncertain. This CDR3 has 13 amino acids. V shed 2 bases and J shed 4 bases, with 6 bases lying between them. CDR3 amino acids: CASSLNIYNEQFF. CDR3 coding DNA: TGTGCCAGCAGTTTAAATATTTACAATGAGCAGTTCTTC.

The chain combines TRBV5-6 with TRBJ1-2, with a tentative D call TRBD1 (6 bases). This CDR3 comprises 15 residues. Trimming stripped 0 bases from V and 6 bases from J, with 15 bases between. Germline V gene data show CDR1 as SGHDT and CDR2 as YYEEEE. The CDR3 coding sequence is TGTGCCAGCAGCTTGGACTTCGGGAGGGGGAATGGCTACACCTTC. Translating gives CASSLDFGRGNGYTF.

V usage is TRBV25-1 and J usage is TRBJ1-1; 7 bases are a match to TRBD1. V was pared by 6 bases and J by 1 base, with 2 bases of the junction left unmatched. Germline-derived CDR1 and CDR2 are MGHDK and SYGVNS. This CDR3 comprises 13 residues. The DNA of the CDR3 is TGTGCCAGCAGAGCAGGGGGGAACACTGAAGCTTTCTTT. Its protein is CASRAGGNTEAFF.

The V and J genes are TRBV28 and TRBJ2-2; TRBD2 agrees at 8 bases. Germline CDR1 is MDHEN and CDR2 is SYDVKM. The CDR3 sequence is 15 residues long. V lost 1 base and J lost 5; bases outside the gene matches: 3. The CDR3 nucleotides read TGTGCCAGCAGTTTATTGCGGGAGGTAACCGGGGAGCTGTTTTTT. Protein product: CASSLLREVTGELFF.

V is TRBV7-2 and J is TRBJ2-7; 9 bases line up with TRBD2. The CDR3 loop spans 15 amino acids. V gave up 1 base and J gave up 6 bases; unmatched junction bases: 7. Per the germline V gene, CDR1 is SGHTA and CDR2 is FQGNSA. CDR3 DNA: TGTGCCAGCAGCTTAGATTGGGCGGGAGGGTTCGAGCAGTACTTC. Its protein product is CASSLDWAGGFEQYF. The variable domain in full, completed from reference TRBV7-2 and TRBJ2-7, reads GAGVSQSPSNKVTEKGKDVELRCDPISGHTALYWYRQSLGQGLEFLIYFQGNSAPDKSGLPSDRFSAERTGGSVSTLTIQRTQQEDSAVYLCASSLDWAGGFEQYFGPGTRLTVT.

For the CDR3, the DNA is TGTGCCAGCAGTTTATGGGACAGGGTCAATAACTATGGCTACACCTTC. Translating it yields CASSLWDRVNNYGYTF. The genes are TRBV28 and TRBJ1-2; 8 bases fit TRBD1. V shed 0 bases, J shed 1 base, and the junction held 4 bases outside the gene matches. Germline values: CDR1 MDHEN, CDR2 SYDVKM. The CDR3 consists of 16 residues.

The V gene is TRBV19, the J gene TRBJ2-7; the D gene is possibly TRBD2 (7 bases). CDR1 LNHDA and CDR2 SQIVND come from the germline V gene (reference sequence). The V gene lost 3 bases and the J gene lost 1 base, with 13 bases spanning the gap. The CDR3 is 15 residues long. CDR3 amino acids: CASSISGGLSYEQYF. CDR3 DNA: TGTGCCAGTAGTATCTCGGGGGGCCTATCCTACGAGCAGTACTTC.

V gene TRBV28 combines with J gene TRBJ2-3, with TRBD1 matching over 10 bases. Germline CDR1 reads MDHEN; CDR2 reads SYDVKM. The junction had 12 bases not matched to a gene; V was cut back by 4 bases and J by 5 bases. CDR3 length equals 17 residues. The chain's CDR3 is CASSYERQGAGLDTQYF. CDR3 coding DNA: TGTGCCAGCAGTTATGAGAGACAGGGGGCTGGGCTAGATACGCAGTATTTT.

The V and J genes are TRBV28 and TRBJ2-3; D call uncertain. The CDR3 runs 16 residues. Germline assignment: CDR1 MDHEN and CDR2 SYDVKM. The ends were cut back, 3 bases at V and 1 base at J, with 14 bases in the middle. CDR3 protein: CASSFERVWGTDTQYF. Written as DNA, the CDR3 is TGTGCCAGCAGTTTTGAACGGGTTTGGGGCACAGATACGCAGTATTTT. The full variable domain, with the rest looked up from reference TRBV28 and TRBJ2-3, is DVKVTQSSRYLVKRTGEKVFLECVQDMDHENMFWYRQDPGLGLRLIYFSYDVKMKEKGDIPEGYSVSREKKERFSLILESASTNQTSMYLCASSFERVWGTDTQYFGPGTRLTVL.

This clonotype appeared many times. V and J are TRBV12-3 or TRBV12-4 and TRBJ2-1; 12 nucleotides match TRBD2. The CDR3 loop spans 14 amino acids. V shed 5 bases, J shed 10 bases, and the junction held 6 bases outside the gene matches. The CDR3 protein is CASSNGLAGLEQFF. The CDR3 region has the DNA TGTGCCAGCAGTAACGGACTAGCGGGATTGGAGCAGTTCTTC.

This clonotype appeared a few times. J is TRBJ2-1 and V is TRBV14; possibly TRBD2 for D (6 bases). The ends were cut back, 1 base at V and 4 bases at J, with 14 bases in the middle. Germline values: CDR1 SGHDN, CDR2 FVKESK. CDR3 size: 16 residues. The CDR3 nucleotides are TGTGCCAGCAGCCAAGTGTGGGCGGGGAGGTACAATGAGCAGTTCTTC. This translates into CASSQVWAGRYNEQFF.

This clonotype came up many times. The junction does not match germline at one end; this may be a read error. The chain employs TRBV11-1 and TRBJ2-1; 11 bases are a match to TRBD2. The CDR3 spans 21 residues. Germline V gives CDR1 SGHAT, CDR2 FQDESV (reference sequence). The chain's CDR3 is CASTLLTELLAGGHNVGEQFF. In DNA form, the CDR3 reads TGTGCCAGCACCTTACTAACCGAACTTCTAGCGGGAGGTCACAATGTGGGTGAGCAGTTCTTC.

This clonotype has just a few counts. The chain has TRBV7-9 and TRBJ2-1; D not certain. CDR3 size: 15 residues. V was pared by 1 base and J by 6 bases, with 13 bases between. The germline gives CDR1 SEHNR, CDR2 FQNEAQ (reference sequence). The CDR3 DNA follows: TGTGCCAGCAGCTTAGTTGAAGAGCTCGGCAATGAGCAGTTCTTC. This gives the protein CASSLVEELGNEQFF. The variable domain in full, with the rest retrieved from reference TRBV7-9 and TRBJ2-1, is DTGVSQNPRHKITKRGQNVTFRCDPISEHNRLYWYRQTLGQGPEFLTYFQNEAQLEKSRLLSDRFSAERPKGSFSTLEIQRTEQGDSAMYLCASSLVEELGNEQFFGPGTRLTVL.

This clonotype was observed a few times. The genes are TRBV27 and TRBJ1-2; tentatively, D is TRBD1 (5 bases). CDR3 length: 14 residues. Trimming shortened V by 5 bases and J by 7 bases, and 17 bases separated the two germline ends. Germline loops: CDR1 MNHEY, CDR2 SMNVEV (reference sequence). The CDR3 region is CASSPSPGVLGYTF. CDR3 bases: TGTGCCAGCAGTCCCTCTCCGGGGGTTCTTGGCTACACCTTC.

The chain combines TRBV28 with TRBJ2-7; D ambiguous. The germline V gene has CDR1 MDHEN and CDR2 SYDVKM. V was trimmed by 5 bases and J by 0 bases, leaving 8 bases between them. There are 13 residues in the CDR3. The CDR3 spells CASSPSFSYEQYF. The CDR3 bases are TGTGCCAGCAGTCCCTCATTCTCCTACGAGCAGTACTTC.